The sequence of this T cell receptor (beta chain) was determined in a study of shared clonotypes between healthy human individuals. Sequencing used immunoSEQ multiplex PCR; TCRdb keeps in-frame clones, though not all of them. The sample gives under 650,000 clones, 96% of which show up once; about 0.057% is in the top ten. This clone came up once. The receptor was isolated from a woman under 40 in good health. The specimen sequenced was naive CD4+ T cells sorted from blood. Subset of the sample: CD45RA+ positively selected.

The CDR3 reads CASSGPGQGAPRAGELFF. CDR3 nucleotides: TGTGCCAGCAGTGGTCCCGGACAGGGGGCTCCCAGGGCCGGGGAGCTGTTTTTT. The V and J genes are TRBV2 and TRBJ2-2; 11 bases map to TRBD1. Germline V gene data show CDR1 as SNHLY and CDR2 as FYNNEI. CDR3 length: 18 amino acids. Losses at the gene ends were 4 bases for V and 6 bases for J; bases not matched to a gene: 13.